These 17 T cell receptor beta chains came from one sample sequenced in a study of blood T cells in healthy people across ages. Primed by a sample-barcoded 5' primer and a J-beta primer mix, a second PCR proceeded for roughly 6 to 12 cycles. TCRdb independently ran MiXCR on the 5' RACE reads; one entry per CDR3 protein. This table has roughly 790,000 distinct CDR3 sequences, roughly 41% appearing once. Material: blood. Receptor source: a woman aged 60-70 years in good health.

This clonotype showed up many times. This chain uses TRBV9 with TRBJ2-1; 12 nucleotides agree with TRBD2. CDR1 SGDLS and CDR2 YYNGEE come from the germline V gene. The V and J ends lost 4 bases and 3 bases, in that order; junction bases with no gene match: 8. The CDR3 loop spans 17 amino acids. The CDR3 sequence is CASSLGGLAGFYNEQFF. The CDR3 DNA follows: TGTGCCAGCAGCCTGGGGGGACTAGCGGGTTTCTACAATGAGCAGTTCTTC. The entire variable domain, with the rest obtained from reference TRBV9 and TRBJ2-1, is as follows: DSGVTQTPKHLITATGQRVTLRCSPRSGDLSVYWYQQSLDQGLQFLIQYYNGEERAKGNILERFSAQQFPDLHSELNLSSLELGDSALYFCASSLGGLAGFYNEQFFGPGTRLTVL.

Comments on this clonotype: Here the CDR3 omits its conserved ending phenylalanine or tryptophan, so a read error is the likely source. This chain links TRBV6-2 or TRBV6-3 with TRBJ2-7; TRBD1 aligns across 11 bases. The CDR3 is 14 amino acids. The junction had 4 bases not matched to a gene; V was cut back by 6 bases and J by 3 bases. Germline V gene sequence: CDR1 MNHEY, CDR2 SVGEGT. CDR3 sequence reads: CASRPGTGGYEQYL. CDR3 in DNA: TGTGCCAGCAGACCCGGGACAGGGGGCTACGAGCAGTACTTG.

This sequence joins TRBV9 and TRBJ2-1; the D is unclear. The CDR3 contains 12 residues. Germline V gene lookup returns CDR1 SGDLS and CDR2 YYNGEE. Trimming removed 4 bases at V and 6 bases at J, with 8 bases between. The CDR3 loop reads CASSPRFNEQFF. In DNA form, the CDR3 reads TGTGCCAGCAGCCCCCGATTCAATGAGCAGTTCTTC.

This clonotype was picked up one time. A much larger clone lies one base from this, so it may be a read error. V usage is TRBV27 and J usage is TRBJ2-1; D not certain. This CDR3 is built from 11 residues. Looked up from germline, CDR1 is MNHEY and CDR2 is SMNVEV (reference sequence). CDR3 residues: CAGSDYNEQFF. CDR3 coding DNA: TGTGCCGGCAGTGACTACAATGAGCAGTTCTTC.

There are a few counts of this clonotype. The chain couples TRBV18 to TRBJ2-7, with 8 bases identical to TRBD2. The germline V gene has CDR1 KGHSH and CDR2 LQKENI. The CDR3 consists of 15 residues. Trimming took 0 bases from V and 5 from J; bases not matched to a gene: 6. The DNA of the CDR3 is TGTGCCAGCTCACCACCGGCGGGAGGCCCTGACGAGCAGTACTTC. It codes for CASSPPAGGPDEQYF.

The CDR3 nucleotides read TGTGCCAGCAGTCCGCGGGCCACCCAAGAGACCCAGTTCTTC. This sequence encodes CASSPRATQETQFF. The V and J genes are TRBV4-2 and TRBJ2-5; TRBD2 is a possible D gene (5 bases). The end of the DNA is better explained by TRBJ2-1, so the J call may be wrong. The CDR3 has 14 residues. The V gene's germline CDR1 is LGHNA and CDR2 YNFKEQ.

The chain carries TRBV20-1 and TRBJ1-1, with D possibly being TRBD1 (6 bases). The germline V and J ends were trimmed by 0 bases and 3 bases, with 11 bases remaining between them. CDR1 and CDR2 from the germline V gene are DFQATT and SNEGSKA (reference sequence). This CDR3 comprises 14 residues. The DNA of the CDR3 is TGCAGTGCTAGAGAGGGACACCTCTACACTGAAGCTTTCTTT. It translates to CSAREGHLYTEAFF.

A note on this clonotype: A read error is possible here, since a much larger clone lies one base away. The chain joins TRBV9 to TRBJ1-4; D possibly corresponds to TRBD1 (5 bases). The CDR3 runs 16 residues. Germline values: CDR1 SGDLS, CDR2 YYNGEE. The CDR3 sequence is CAGSVGVDTNNEKLFF. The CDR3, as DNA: TGTGCCGGCAGCGTAGGGGTGGACACGAATAATGAAAAACTGTTTTTT. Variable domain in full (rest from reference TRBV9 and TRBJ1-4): DSGVTQTPKHLITATGQRVTLRCSPRSGDLSVYWYQQSLDQGLQFLIQYYNGEERAKGNILERFSAQQFPDLHSELNLSSLELGDSALYFCAGSVGVDTNNEKLFFGSGTQLSVL.

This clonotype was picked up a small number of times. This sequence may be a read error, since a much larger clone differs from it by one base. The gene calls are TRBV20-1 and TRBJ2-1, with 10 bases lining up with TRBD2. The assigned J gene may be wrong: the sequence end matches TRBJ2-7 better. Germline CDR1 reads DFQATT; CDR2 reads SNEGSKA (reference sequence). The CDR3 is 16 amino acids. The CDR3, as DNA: TGCAGTGCTAGAAGTAGGACTAGCGGTAACTACAATGAGCAGTACTTC. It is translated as CSARSRTSGNYNEQYF.

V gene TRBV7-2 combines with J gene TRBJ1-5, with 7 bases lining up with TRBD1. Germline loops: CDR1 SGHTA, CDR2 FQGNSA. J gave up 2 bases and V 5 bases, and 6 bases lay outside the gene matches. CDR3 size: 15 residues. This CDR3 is CASSGIDRGNQPQHF. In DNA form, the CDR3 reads TGTGCCAGCAGCGGAATCGACAGGGGCAATCAGCCCCAGCATTTT.

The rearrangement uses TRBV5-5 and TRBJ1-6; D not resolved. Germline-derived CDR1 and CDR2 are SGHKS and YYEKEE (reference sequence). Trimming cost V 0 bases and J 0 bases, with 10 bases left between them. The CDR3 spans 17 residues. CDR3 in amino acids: CASSLEAASSYNSPLHF. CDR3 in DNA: TGTGCCAGCAGCTTGGAGGCGGCGAGCTCCTATAATTCACCCCTCCACTTT. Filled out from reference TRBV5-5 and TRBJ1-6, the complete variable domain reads DAGVTQSPTHLIKTRGQQVTLRCSPISGHKSVSWYQQVLGQGPQFIFQYYEKEERGRGNFPDRFSARQFPNYSSELNVNALLLGDSALYLCASSLEAASSYNSPLHFGNGTRLTVT.

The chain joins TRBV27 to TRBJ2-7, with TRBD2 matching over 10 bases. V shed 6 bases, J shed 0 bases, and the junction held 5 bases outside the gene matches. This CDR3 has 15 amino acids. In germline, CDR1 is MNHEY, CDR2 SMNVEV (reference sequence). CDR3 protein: CASSSGTSVSYEQYF. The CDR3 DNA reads TGTGCCAGCAGCTCCGGGACTAGCGTCTCCTACGAGCAGTACTTC.

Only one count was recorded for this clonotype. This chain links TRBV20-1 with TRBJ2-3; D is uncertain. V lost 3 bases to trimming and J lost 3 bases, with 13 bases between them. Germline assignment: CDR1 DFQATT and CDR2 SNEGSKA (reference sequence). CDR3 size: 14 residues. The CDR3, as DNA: TGCAGTGCTAGCGATTACGTGAGGACAGATACGCAGTATTTT. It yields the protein CSASDYVRTDTQYF.

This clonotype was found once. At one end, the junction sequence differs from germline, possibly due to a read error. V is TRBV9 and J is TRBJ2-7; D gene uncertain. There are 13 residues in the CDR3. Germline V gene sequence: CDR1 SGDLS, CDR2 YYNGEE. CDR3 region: CTSSPPLGDEQYF. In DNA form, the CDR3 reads TGTACCAGCAGCCCCCCACTCGGAGACGAGCAGTACTTC. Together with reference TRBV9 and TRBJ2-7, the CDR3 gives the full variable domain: DSGVTQTPKHLITATGQRVTLRCSPRSGDLSVYWYQQSLDQGLQFLIQYYNGEERAKGNILERFSAQQFPDLHSELNLSSLELGDSALYFCTSSPPLGDEQYFGPGTRLTVT.

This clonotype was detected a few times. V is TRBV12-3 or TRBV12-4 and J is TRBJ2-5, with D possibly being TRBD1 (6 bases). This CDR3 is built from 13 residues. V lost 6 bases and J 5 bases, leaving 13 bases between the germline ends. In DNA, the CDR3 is TGTGCCAGCAGGGCTACAGGGACCGAGACCCAGTACTTC. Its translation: CASRATGTETQYF.

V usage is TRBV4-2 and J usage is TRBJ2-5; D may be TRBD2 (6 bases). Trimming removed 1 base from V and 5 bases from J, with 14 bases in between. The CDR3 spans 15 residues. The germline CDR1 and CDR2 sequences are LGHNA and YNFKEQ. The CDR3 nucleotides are TGTGCCAGCAGCCAAGTGGCGGAAGGAGGGGAGACCCAGTACTTC. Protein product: CASSQVAEGGETQYF.

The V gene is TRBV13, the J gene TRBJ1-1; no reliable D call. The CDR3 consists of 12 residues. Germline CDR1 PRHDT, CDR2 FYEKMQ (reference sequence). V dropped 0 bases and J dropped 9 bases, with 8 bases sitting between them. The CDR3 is CASSLGPRKAFF. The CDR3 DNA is TGTGCCAGCAGCTTAGGCCCTCGGAAAGCTTTCTTT.